The 2 T cell receptor beta chains reported below all come from one sample, sequenced in a study of T cells in Graves' hyperthyroidism and ophthalmopathy. RNA transcripts yielded amplified TCR beta CDR3 regions. The primer set for the first-round RT-PCR of the TCR CDR3 was HTBI. TCRdb redid the calling of the multiplex PCR reads with MiXCR, one entry per CDR3 protein. The data show 300,000 to 450,000 distinct CDR3 sequences, with 15% to 19% seen just once and about a quarter held by the top ten. The sequenced sample consisted of blood. The source is a woman under 30 with Graves' hyperthyroidism that later progressed to Graves' ophthalmopathy.

This clonotype has at least ten counts. The chain combines TRBV7-9 with TRBJ2-1; 7 bases are a match to TRBD2. Germline CDR1 is SEHNR and CDR2 is FQNEAQ (reference sequence). The CDR3 runs to 14 residues. V was clipped by 2 bases and J by 8 bases; unmatched bases: 6. CDR3 amino acids: CASSLPGLVDEQFF. The CDR3 bases are TGTGCCAGCAGCTTACCCGGACTAGTCGATGAGCAGTTCTTC.

The rearrangement links TRBV5-6 to TRBJ1-6; 7 nucleotides match TRBD1. V trimming: 4 bases; J trimming: 3 bases; junction bases outside the gene matches: 7. Germline V gene lookup returns CDR1 SGHDT and CDR2 YYEEEE. The CDR3 extends over 16 amino acids. CDR3 DNA sequence: TGTGCCAGCAGCCGGAGACAGGGACTCTATAATTCACCCCTCCACTTT. Its protein product is CASSRRQGLYNSPLHF. The variable domain in full, completed from reference TRBV5-6 and TRBJ1-6, reads DAGVTQSPTHLIKTRGQQVTLRCSPKSGHDTVSWYQQALGQGPQFIFQYYEEEERQRGNFPDRFSGHQFPNYSSELNVNALLLGDSALYLCASSRRQGLYNSPLHFGNGTRLTVT.